This record concerns one T cell receptor beta chain sequence. Its antigen specificity is not known. Base qualities are not recorded, but no much larger clone differs from it by a single base. Participants in the prospective study were enrolled through a virtual design, were aged 18 to 89 years, and lived in some 24 United States geographic areas. To assign participants to cohorts, the prospective study relied on clinical history that participants themselves reported in a screening survey and a study questionnaire. Mobile phlebotomists in the prospective study collected whole blood, serum and a nasopharyngeal or oropharyngeal swab from every participant. Participants in the prospective study had the option to provide additional blood draws and questionnaires over an approximately 2-month period. Before DNA extraction, blood samples from the prospective study were shipped at room temperature or frozen.

The immunoSEQ Assay, a bias-controlled multiplex PCR, was used to amplify TCRbeta CDR3 regions from genomic DNA. The authors' analysis ran thus. Within the assay, amplification of reference gene primers was used to estimate how many nucleated cells each sample contained. Sequence reads were collapsed and filtered to measure the absolute abundance of every unique TCRbeta CDR3 rearrangement. For each sample, productive Simpson clonality was calculated as the square root of Simpson's diversity index over productive rearrangements. TCRdb stores this immuneACCESS table with in-frame sequences only. Part of the clones is absent; in the studies checked, under half of the shortfall reflects unresolved V genes, and no reason is known for the rest. The DNA was the basis for D and trimming; V, J and clone size are from that table. The sample contains a few hundred thousand clones, 70% to 90% of them found a single time. The ten largest clones add up to 7.4% of the sample.

The sample is drawn from a study of blood T cell repertoires in COVID-19 (TCRdb year 2020). In the study overall: Collaborator samples came from the United States, Italy and Spain and covered acute and convalescent phases of COVID-19. The material from the prospective study consisted of cDNA or gDNA derived from T cells, B-cell-depleted T cells, or PBMCs. The dataset comprised deeply sampled blood TCRbeta repertoires from subjects exposed to, actively infected with, or recovered from COVID-19. The repertoires were released in a freely available public database intended as a resource for research on the immune response to SARS-CoV-2. Samples came from the ongoing ImmuneRACE study (first 160 participants) plus 1,254 subjects from 6 global collaborators. The sample metadata nearly always contained a de-identified subject ID, COVID-19 status, age in years and sex. Where available, HLA class I and class II types were obtained from metadata supplied by the sample provider rather than from assay-based typing. The full study reports these points: The amount of clinical and demographic metadata varied by source and participant and was provided uncurated.

Taken from the germline V gene (reference sequence), the CDR1 and CDR2 loops are MNHNY and SVGAGI. The germline ends are 14 bases apart after V is trimmed by 6 bases and J by 3 bases. The CDR3 spans 14 residues, from the cysteine through the phenylalanine. CDR3 DNA only is kept here, 42 bases in frame from base 1. This receptor was identified in a woman aged 40-49 years with acute COVID-19. The V and J segments used are TRBV6-6 and TRBJ1-2; the best D guess is TRBD1, with 6 bases matching. The sample consisted of PBMCs or T cells enriched from blood (not recorded which). In nucleotides, the sequence is TGTGCCAGCAGCCGAGGGGGGGATGACTATGGCTACACCTTC. It specifies CASSRGGDDYGYTF.